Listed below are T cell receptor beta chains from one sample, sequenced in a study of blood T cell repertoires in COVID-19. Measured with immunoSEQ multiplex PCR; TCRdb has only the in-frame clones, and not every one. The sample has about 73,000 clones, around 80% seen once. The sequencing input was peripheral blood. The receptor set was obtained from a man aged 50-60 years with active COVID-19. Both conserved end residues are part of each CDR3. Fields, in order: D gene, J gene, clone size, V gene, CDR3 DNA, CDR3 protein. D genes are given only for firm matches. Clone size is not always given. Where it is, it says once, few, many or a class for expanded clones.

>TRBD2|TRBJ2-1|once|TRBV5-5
TGTGCCAGCAGCTTGGCCGGGGGGGAACGCAATGAGCAGTTCTTC
CASSLAGGERNEQFF
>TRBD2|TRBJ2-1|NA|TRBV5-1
TGCGCCAGCAGCTTGGTGCTAGCGGGAGGGAGCTCCTACAATGAGCAGTTCTTC
CASSLVLAGGSSYNEQFF
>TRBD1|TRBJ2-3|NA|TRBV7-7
TGTGCTAGCAGCAAAGGGACAGGGGAGGGCACAGATACGCAGTATTTT
CASSKGTGEGTDTQYF
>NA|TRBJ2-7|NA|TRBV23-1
TGCGCCAGCGGAGGGGATTACGAGCAGTACTTC
CASGGDYEQYF
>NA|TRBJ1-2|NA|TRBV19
TGTGCCAGTAGTATAGATGAGAGGTATGGCTACACCTTC
CASSIDERYGYTF
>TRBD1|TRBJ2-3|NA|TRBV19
TGTGCCAGTACAGCCAGGGGGACGGCAGATACGCAGTATTTT
CASTARGTADTQYF
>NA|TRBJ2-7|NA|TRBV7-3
TGTGCCAGCAGCCTTCCCGCCCGACCCGGGAACCGCTCCTACGAGCAGTACTTC
CASSLPARPGNRSYEQYF
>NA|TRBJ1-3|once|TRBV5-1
TGCGCCAGCAGCTTGGCCGGGAGCTCTGGAAACACCATATATTTT
CASSLAGSSGNTIYF
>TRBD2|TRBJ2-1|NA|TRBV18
TGTGCCAGCTCACCACGGGAGGGTCAGTTCTTC
CASSPREGQFF
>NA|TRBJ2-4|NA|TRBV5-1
TGCGCCAGCAGCTTGACAGAGGCCAAAAACATTCAGTACTTC
CASSLTEAKNIQYF
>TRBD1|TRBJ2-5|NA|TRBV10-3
TGTGCCATCAGTGGCGGGACAGGGGGGGAGACCCAGTACTTC
CAISGGTGGETQYF
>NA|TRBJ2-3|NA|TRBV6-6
TGTGCCAGCAGCTACGGAGGGCCCACAGATACGCAGTATTTT
CASSYGGPTDTQYF
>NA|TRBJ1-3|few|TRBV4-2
TGTGCCAGCAGCCCAATCCTGACAGGAGTCTCTGGAAACACCATATATTTT
CASSPILTGVSGNTIYF
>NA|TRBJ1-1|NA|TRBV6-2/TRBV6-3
TGTGCCAGCAGTAGCCCGGACAGCCCTACGAACACTGAAGCTTTCTTT
CASSSPDSPTNTEAFF
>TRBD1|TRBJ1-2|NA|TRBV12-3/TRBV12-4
TGTGCCAGCAGCGAACAGACAGGGTACGGCTACACCTTC
CASSEQTGYGYTF
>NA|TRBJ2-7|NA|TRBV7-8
TGTGCCAGCAGCCTCTACTACGAGCAGTACTTC
CASSLYYEQYF
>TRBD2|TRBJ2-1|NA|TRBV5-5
TGTGCCAGCAGCTTGGGTGGGACTAGCGGGAGAGTGCAGTTCTTC
CASSLGGTSGRVQFF
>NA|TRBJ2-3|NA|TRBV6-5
TGTGCCAGCAGAACGAGCGGTAACACAGATACGCAGTATTTT
CASRTSGNTDTQYF
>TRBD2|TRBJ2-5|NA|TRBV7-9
TGTGCCAGCAGGGCTCCGGGGGGAAGAGAGACCCAGTACTTC
CASRAPGGRETQYF
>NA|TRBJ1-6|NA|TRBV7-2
TGTGCCAGCAGCTCACAAAGCTCCTATAATTCACCCCTCCACTTT
CASSSQSSYNSPLHF
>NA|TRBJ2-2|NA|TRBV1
TGCACCAGCAGCCAAGATCCAGTGACTAGCGGGAGGGCCGACACCGGGGAGCTGTTTTTT
CTSSQDPVTSGRADTGELFF
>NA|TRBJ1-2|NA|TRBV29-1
TGCAGCGTTGGGACAGTGTCTGGCTACACCTTC
CSVGTVSGYTF
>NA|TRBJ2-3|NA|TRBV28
TGTGCCAGCAGTTTCCAGCTAGGCACAGATACGCAGTATTTT
CASSFQLGTDTQYF
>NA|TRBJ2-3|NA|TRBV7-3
TGTGCCAGCAGCTTACGGACGCGAACGGGGGAGAAGAATACGCAGTATTTT
CASSLRTRTGEKNTQYF
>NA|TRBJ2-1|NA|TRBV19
TGTGCCAGTAGCTTCGACAAAGGGGGATTCGATGAGCAGTTCTTC
CASSFDKGGFDEQFF
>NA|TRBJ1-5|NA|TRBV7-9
TGTGCCAGCAGCATCAGGGAGGAACCCCAGCATTTT
CASSIREEPQHF
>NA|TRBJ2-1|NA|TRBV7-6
TGTGCCAGCAGCTTAGGGTCAGGGCGAGAGCAGTTCTTC
CASSLGSGREQFF
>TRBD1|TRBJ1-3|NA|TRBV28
TGTGCCAGCAGTTCTACAGGGGGCACTGGAAACACCATATATTTT
CASSSTGGTGNTIYF
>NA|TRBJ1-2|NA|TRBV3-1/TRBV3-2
TGTGCCAGCAGCAAAAGGACAGAAGATGGCTACACCTTC
CASSKRTEDGYTF
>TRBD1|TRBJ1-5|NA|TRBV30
TGTGCCTGGGCCTCAGACAGGGGCTTGGGGCCCCAGCATTTT
CAWASDRGLGPQHF
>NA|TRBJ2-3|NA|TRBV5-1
TGCGCCAGCAGCCCGGCGGGACGGGGCACAGATACGCAGTATTTT
CASSPAGRGTDTQYF
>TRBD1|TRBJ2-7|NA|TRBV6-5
TGTGCCAGCAGGGGACAGGGAACCTACGAGCAGTACTTC
CASRGQGTYEQYF
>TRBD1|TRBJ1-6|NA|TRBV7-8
TGTGCCAGCAGCCCTTGGACAGGGGGCTCTAATTCACCCCTCCACTTT
CASSPWTGGSNSPLHF
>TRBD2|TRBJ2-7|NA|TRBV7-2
TGTGCCAGCAGCTTAGAAGCGGCGATTTGGACTAGCGGGTGGCACGAGCAGTACTTC
CASSLEAAIWTSGWHEQYF
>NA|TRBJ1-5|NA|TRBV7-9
TGTGCCATCAAAGACGGGGATCAGCCCCAGCATTTT
CAIKDGDQPQHF
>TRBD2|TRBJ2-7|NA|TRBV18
TGTGCCAGCTCACCACCCGGGACTAGCTCCGACGAACAGTACTTC
CASSPPGTSSDEQYF
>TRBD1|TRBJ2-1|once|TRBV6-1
TGTGCCAGCAGTGCCCGGACAGGGTCATGGGACAATGAGCAGTTCTTC
CASSARTGSWDNEQFF
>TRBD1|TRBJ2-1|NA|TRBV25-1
TGTGCCAGCAGTGAAGGTGACAGGGGACCCTACAATGAGCAGTTCTTC
CASSEGDRGPYNEQFF
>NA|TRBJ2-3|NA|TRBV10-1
TGCGCCAGCAGTCCCGGCAGGTCTAGCACAGATACGCAGTATTTT
CASSPGRSSTDTQYF
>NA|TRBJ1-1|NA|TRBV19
TGTGCCAGTACGAATCAGGGTTTGAACACTGAAGCTTTCTTT
CASTNQGLNTEAFF
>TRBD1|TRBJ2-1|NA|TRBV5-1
TGCGCCAGCAGTCGACAGGGGGCCGGGATGAATGAGCAGTTCTTC
CASSRQGAGMNEQFF
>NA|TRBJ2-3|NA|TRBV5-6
TGTGCCAGCAGCTTCGACAGAAACACAGATACGCAGTATTTT
CASSFDRNTDTQYF
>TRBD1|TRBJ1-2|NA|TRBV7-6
TGTGCCAGCAGCTCCGGACAGGGGGCTTTAGGTGGCTACACCTTC
CASSSGQGALGGYTF
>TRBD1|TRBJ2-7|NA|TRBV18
TGTGCCAGCTCTCCTCCCCAGGGGGTAAGGTACGAGCAGTACTTC
CASSPPQGVRYEQYF
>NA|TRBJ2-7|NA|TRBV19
TGTGCCAGTAGTATAAATAGAGGTTCCTACGAGCAGTACTTC
CASSINRGSYEQYF
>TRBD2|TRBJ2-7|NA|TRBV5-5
TGTGCCAGCAGCTTGCTCGGCGGGGGGGACATTACGGGGCAGTACTTC
CASSLLGGGDITGQYF
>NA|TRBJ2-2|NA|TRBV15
TGTGCCACCAGCAGAGATCTCGTGGAGGCCGGGGGGGAGCTGTTTTTT
CATSRDLVEAGGELFF
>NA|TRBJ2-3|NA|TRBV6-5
TGTGCCAGCAGTAAGATTACAGGGTCAGATACGCAGTATTTT
CASSKITGSDTQYF
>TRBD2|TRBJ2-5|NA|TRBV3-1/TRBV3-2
TGTGCCAGCAGCCCCTCACTAGCGGGGGGGCAAGAGACCCAGTACTTC
CASSPSLAGGQETQYF
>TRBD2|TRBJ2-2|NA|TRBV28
TGTGCCAGCAGTCCCGGGACTAACGGGGCCGGGGAGCTGTTTTTT
CASSPGTNGAGELFF
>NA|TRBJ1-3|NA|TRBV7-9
TGTGCAGGACACAAGAGTGGAAGGTCTGGAAACACCATATATTTT
CAGHKSGRSGNTIYF
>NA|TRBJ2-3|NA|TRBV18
TGTGCCAGCTCACCACCTCGGTCCTACGTTGTCTCAGATACGCAGTATTTT
CASSPPRSYVVSDTQYF
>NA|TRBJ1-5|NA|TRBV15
TGTGCCACCAGCAGAGATTGGGAGAGCAATCAGCCCCAGCATTTT
CATSRDWESNQPQHF